The source of this T cell receptor beta chain is a study of T cells after yellow fever vaccination. Broader study findings: The booster saw the reappearance of most primary-vaccination clones (more than 95% CD4, about 88% CD8). Within FACS-sorted repertoires, abundant clonotypes contaminating from the bulk population could be present.

Germline CDR1 is DFQATT and CDR2 is SNEGSKA (reference sequence). Trimming cost V 6 bases and J 3 bases; bases outside gene matches: 11. The CDR3 has 15 residues. A word on this clonotype: Its cognate antigen is unknown.

By 5'RACE template switching, TCR cDNA was produced, with a universal primer site and UMIs added in the process. MiXCR was run by TCRdb on the 5' RACE reads, yielding one entry per CDR3 protein. This table has roughly 350,000 distinct CDR3 sequences, 4.1% appearing once. The TCR comes from a man between 18 and 35 years old who received the YFV17D yellow fever vaccine. The specimen comprised PBMCs, sampled 5 days after the yellow fever booster vaccination. This chain joins TRBV20-1 and TRBJ2-3, with 8 bases fitting TRBD2. The DNA for the CDR3 is TGCAGTGCCCACTCACTAGCGGTATTAACAGATACGCAGTATTTT. Translated, it gives CSAHSLAVLTDTQYF.